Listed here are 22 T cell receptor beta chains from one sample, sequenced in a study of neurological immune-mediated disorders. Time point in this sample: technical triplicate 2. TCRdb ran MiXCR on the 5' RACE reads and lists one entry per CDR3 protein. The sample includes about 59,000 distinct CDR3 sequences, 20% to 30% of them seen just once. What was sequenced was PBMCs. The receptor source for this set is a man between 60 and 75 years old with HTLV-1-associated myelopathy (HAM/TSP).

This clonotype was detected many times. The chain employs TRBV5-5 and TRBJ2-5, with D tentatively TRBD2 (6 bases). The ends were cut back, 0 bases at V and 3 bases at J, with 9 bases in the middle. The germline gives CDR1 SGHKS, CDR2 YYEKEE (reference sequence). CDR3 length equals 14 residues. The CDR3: CASSLGRLEETQYF. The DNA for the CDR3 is TGTGCCAGCAGCTTGGGTAGACTAGAAGAGACCCAGTACTTC.

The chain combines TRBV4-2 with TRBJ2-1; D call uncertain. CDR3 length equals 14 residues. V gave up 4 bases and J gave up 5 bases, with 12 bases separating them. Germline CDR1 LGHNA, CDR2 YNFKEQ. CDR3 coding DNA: TGTGCCAGCAGCCGTAAGATGTCCGACAATGAGCAGTTCTTC. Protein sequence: CASSRKMSDNEQFF.

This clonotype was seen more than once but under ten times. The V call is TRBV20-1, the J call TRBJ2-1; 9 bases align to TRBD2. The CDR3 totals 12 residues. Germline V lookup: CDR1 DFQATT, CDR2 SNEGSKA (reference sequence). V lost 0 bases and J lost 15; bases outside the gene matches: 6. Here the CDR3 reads CSARDRLAGPFF. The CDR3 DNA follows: TGCAGTGCTAGAGACCGGCTAGCGGGACCGTTCTTC.

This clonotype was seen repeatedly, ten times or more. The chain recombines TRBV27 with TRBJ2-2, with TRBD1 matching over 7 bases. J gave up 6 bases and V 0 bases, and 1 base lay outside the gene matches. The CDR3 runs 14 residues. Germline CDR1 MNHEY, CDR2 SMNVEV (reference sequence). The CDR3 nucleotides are TGTGCCAGCAGTTTATCCACAGGGGCCGGGGAGCTGTTTTTT. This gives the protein CASSLSTGAGELFF.

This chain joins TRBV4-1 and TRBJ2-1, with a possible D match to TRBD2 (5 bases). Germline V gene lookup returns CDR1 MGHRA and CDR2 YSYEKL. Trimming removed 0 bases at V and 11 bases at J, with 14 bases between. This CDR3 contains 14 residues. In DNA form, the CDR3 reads TGCGCCAGCAGCCAAGAAACACGAGGGAGACAGCAGTTCTTC. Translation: CASSQETRGRQQFF.

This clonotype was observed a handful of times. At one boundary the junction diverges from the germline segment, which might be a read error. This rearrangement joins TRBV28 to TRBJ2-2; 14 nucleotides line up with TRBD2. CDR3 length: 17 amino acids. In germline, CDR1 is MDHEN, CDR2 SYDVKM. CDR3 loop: CASSPGGLAGVTRELYF. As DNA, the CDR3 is TGTGCCAGCAGTCCCGGGGGACTAGCGGGAGTCACCAGGGAGCTGTATTTT.

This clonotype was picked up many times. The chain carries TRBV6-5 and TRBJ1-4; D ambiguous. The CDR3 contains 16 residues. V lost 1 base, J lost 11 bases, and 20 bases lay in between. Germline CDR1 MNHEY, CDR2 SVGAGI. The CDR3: CASSYLAGRRSEKLFF. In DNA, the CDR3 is TGTGCCAGCAGTTACTTGGCAGGACGCCGCAGTGAGAAACTGTTTTTT.

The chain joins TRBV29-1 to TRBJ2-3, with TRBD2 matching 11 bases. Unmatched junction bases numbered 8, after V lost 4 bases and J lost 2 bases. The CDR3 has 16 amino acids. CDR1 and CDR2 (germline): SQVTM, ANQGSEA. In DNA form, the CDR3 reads TGCAGCGTTGGAGGGACTAGCGGAGCATCCACAGATACGCAGTATTTT. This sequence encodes CSVGGTSGASTDTQYF.

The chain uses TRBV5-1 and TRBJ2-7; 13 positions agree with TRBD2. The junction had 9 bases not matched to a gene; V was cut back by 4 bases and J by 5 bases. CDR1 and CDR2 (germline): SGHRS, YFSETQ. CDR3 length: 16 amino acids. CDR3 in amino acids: CASSHGTSGTDDEQYF. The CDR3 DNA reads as TGCGCCAGCAGCCACGGGACTAGCGGGACAGACGACGAGCAGTACTTC.

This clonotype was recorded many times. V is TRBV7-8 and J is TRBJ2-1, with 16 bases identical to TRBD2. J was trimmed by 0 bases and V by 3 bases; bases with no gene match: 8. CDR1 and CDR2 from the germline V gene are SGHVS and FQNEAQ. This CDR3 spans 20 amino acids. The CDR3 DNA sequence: TGTGCCAGCAGCTTGAGGTCAGGGACTAGCGGGAGGGGCTCCTACAATGAGCAGTTCTTC. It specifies CASSLRSGTSGRGSYNEQFF.

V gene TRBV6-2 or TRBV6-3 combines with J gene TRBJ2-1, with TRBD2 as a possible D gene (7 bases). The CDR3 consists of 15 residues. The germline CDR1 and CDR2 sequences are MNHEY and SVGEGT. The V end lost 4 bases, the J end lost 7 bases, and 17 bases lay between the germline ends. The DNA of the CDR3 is TGTGCCAGCAGTTCACTTAACAGGGAGGGGAATGAGCAGTTCTTC. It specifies CASSSLNREGNEQFF.

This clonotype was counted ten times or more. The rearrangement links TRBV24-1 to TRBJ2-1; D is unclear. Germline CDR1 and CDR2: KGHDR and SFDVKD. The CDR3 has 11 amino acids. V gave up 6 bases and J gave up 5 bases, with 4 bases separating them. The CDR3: CATSTDNEQFF. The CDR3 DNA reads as TGTGCCACCAGTACCGACAATGAGCAGTTCTTC.

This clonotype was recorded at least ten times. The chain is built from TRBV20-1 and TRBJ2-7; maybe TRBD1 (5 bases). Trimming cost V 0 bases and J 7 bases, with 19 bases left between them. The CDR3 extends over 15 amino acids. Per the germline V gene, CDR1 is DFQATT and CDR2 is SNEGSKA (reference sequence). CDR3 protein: CSARDPLNSKGEQYF. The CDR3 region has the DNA TGCAGTGCTAGAGATCCCCTAAACTCCAAGGGGGAGCAGTACTTC.

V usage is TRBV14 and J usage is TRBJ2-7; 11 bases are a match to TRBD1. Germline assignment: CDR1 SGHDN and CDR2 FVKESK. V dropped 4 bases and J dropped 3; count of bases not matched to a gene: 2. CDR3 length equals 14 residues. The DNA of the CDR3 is TGTGCCAGCAGCCGGACAGGGGGCCGCTACGAGCAGTACTTC. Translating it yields CASSRTGGRYEQYF.

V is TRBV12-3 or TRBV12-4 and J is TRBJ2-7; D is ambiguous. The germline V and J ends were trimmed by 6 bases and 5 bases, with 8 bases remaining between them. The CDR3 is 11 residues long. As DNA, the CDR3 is TGTGCCAGCAGGCTGGCCGACGAGCAGTACTTC. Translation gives CASRLADEQYF.

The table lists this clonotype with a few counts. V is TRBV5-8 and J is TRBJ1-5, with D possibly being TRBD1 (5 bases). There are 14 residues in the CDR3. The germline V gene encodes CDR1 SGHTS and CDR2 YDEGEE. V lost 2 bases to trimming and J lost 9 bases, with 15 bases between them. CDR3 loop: CASSFRTRGGPQHF. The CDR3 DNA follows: TGTGCCAGCAGCTTCCGGACACGGGGGGGGCCCCAGCATTTT.

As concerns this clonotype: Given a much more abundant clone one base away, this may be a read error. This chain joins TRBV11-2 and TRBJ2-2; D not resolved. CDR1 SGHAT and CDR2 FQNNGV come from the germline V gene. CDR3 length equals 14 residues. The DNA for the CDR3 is TGTGCCAGCAGATTAGTTGGCATGACCGGGGAGCTGTTTTTT. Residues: CASRLVGMTGELFF.

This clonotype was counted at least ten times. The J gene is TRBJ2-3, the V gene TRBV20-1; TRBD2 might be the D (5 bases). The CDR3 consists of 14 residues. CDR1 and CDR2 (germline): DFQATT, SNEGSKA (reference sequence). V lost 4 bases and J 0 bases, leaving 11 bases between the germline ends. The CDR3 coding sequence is TGCAGTGCTACCCTCCTAGCTAGCACAGATACGCAGTATTTT. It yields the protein CSATLLASTDTQYF.

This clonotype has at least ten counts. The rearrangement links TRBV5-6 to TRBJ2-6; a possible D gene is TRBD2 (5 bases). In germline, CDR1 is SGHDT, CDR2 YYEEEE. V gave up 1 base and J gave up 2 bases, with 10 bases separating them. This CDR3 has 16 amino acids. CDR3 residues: CASSLPRGTGANVLTF. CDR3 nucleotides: TGTGCCAGCAGCTTGCCACGGGGTACTGGGGCCAACGTCCTGACTTTC.

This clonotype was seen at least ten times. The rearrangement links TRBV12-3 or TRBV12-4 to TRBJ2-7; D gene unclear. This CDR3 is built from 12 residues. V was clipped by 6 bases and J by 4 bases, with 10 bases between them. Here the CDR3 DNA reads TGTGCCAGCAGCCTGGGTCTGTACGAGCAGTACTTC. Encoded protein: CASSLGLYEQYF.

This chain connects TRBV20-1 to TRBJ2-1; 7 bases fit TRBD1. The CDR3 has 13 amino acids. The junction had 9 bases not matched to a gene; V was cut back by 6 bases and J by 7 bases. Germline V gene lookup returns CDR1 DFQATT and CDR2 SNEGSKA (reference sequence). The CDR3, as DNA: TGCAGTGCCGCACAGGGGATAGGAAATGAGCAGTTCTTC. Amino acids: CSAAQGIGNEQFF.

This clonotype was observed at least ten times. The CDR3 region is CASSGRWRGVSYNEQFF. CDR3 DNA: TGTGCCAGCAGTGGGCGGTGGAGGGGGGTCTCCTACAATGAGCAGTTCTTC. The chain joins TRBV28 to TRBJ2-1; D tentatively fits TRBD1 or TRBD2 (6 bases each). Trimming left V 5 bases short and J 0 bases short, with 17 bases between. This CDR3 spans 17 amino acids. Germline-derived CDR1 and CDR2 are MDHEN and SYDVKM.